This is a list of T cell receptor beta chains from one sample in a study of vaccination and CD4 T cells after COVID-19. These receptors have no known antigen. TCRdb independently ran MiXCR on the PCR reads; one entry per CDR3 protein. Of some 26,000 distinct CDR3 sequences listed, 60% to 80% are singletons. Sequences were derived from CD4+ T cells from blood, cultured in vitro, sampled after SARS-CoV-2 vaccination. These TCRs come from a human donor who received a COVID-19 vaccine. Both conserved end residues are part of each CDR3. A D gene is named only where the DNA matches it firmly. Clone size, where shown, is once, few, many, or a class for clones that have expanded.

J gene,V gene,D gene,clone size,CDR3 DNA,CDR3 protein
TRBJ1-6,TRBV6-1,.,few,TGTGCCAGCAGCAAGGCAGGGACATCATCACCCCTCCACTTT,CASSKAGTSSPLHF
TRBJ1-2,TRBV19,.,.,TGTGCCAGTAGTGACACCGGAGGCTATGGCTACACCTTC,CASSDTGGYGYTF
TRBJ2-5,TRBV7-8,TRBD2,.,TGTGCCAGCAGCTTATATGGGCTAGCGGGGCGGGTAGAGACCCAGTACTTC,CASSLYGLAGRVETQYF
TRBJ2-7,TRBV19,.,once,TGTGCCAAAGGGGGATGGGTCCTATACGAGCAGTACTTC,CAKGGWVLYEQYF
TRBJ1-1,TRBV24-1,.,.,TGTGCCACCAAGTCCCGGGACCCGAACACTGAAGCTTTCTTT,CATKSRDPNTEAFF
TRBJ1-6,TRBV6-1,.,.,TGTGCCAGCAGTCGGCTTGGGGGAAATTCACCCCTCCACTTT,CASSRLGGNSPLHF
TRBJ1-1,TRBV19,.,.,TGTGCCAGTAGGGACAGAGAAGCTTTCTTT,CASRDREAFF
TRBJ2-5,TRBV11-3,.,.,TGTGCCAGCAGCTTAGTTTTTTGGCAAGGGATGGAGACCCAGTACTTC,CASSLVFWQGMETQYF
TRBJ1-6,TRBV30,.,.,TGTGCCTGGGCTCTGAGCTCCTATAATTCACCCCTCCACTTT,CAWALSSYNSPLHF
TRBJ1-1,TRBV5-8,.,few,TGTGCCAGCAGCTTGGGAGGTTTGGGGGCTGAAGCTTTCTTT,CASSLGGLGAEAFF
TRBJ2-7,TRBV11-2,.,once,TGTGCCAGCAGCTTAGACCCGGCTGACCGATACGAGCAGTACTTC,CASSLDPADRYEQYF
TRBJ2-7,TRBV6-7,TRBD1,.,TGTGCCAGCAGTTACACCAATTCCGGGACAGGGGGTTTCTACGAGCAGTACTTC,CASSYTNSGTGGFYEQYF
TRBJ2-5,TRBV12-3/TRBV12-4,TRBD2,.,TGTGCCAGCAGCCAACGGGGGGGCCGGCAAGAGACCCAGTACTTC,CASSQRGGRQETQYF
TRBJ2-1,TRBV6-1,TRBD2,.,TGTGCCAGCAGCGAGAGACTAGCGGGGGCCCGAGGTGAGCAGTTCTTC,CASSERLAGARGEQFF
TRBJ1-5,TRBV24-1,.,few,TGTGCCACCAGTGATTTGATTAGCAATCAGCCCCAGCATTTT,CATSDLISNQPQHF
TRBJ1-2,TRBV4-1,.,.,TGCGCCAGCAGCCATCGACTGGAGCTATCTAACTATGGCTACACCTTC,CASSHRLELSNYGYTF
TRBJ2-2,TRBV12-3/TRBV12-4,.,.,TGTGCCAGCTGCACCGGGACACTCACCGGGGAGCTGTTTTTT,CASCTGTLTGELFF
TRBJ2-3,TRBV20-1,TRBD1,few,TGCAGTGCTAGGCTGGGTTTACAGGGGGCAGATACGCAGTATTTT,CSARLGLQGADTQYF
TRBJ1-6,TRBV3-1,TRBD1,few,TGTGCCAGCAGCCAAGATTCCGCAGGGGGCAAAGCCTTCGGGCCCAGCCGTCATTCACCCCTCCACTTT,CASSQDSAGGKAFGPSRHSPLHF
TRBJ1-2,TRBV2,TRBD1,.,TGTGCCAGCAGTGGCAGGGGGTGGGATGGCTACACCTTC,CASSGRGWDGYTF
TRBJ1-1,TRBV30,.,few,TGTGCCTGGAGTGTGCGGAAGGGGAGGATGAACACTGAAGCTTTCTTT,CAWSVRKGRMNTEAFF
TRBJ1-6,TRBV2,.,.,TGTGCCAGCAGACCAGGGAATTCACCCCTCCACTTT,CASRPGNSPLHF
TRBJ1-4,TRBV4-1,.,once,TGCGCCAGCAGAAGTACGAGGGGTGAAAAACTGTTTTTT,CASRSTRGEKLFF
TRBJ2-3,TRBV30,TRBD2,.,TGTGCCTGGAGTGGTGGAAGCGGGGTATACACAGATACGCAGTATTTT,CAWSGGSGVYTDTQYF
TRBJ1-2,TRBV27,TRBD1,.,TGTGCCAGCAGGAAACCGGGACAGGGGGTTCATGGCTACACCTTC,CASRKPGQGVHGYTF
TRBJ1-2,TRBV7-6,.,.,TGTGCCAGCAGCTTTTCCTCGGGCGGGGGCTACACCTTC,CASSFSSGGGYTF
TRBJ2-5,TRBV7-2,.,.,TGTGCCAGCAGCTTAGCCGTAATACAAGAGACCCAGTACTTC,CASSLAVIQETQYF
TRBJ2-7,TRBV6-1,.,.,TGTGCCAGCAGTGAAAACAGGGCCCACGAGCAGTACTTC,CASSENRAHEQYF
TRBJ2-1,TRBV19,.,.,TGTGCCAGTAGTATAGACAGGAACAATGAGCAGTTCTTC,CASSIDRNNEQFF
TRBJ2-3,TRBV4-2,TRBD2,.,TGTGCCAGCAGCCGGGGGACTAGCGGGGACAATTTACGGTATTTT,CASSRGTSGDNLRYF
TRBJ1-1,TRBV20-1,.,.,TGCAGTGCTTTTTTACCCCAGGGGAACACTGAAGCTTTCTTT,CSAFLPQGNTEAFF
TRBJ2-3,TRBV28,TRBD2,few,TGTGCCAGCATCCTCACTGGACTAGCGGGGGGAGGGTATACGCAGTATTTT,CASILTGLAGGGYTQYF
TRBJ1-6,TRBV7-6,TRBD1,.,TGTGCCAGCAGACTCGACAGGGGAAGTTCACCCCTCCACTTT,CASRLDRGSSPLHF
TRBJ2-2,TRBV7-8,.,.,TGTGCCAGCAGCGTCACAGGGTCGGGCGGCACCGGGGAGCTGTTTTTT,CASSVTGSGGTGELFF
TRBJ1-2,TRBV30,.,.,TGTGCCTGGACTTCGGGGACGCCCGCTGGGTCCCATGGCTACACCTTC,CAWTSGTPAGSHGYTF
TRBJ2-3,TRBV20-1,.,few,TGCAGTGCTAGTATCCCGGGCCGATTCACAGATACGCAGTATTTT,CSASIPGRFTDTQYF
TRBJ2-5,TRBV20-1,.,.,TGCAGTGCTACTCTCCAGGGCACGGAGACCCAGTACTTC,CSATLQGTETQYF
TRBJ1-1,TRBV7-9,.,.,TGTGCCAGCAGCTTTTCCCATACAGCTTTCTTT,CASSFSHTAFF
TRBJ1-5,TRBV19,.,.,TGTGCCAGTAGTCAGGGCTTAATCAATCAGCCCCAGCATTTT,CASSQGLINQPQHF
TRBJ1-3,TRBV7-9,TRBD1,.,TGTGCCAGCAGTTTACGACAGGGTCGAAACACCATATATTTT,CASSLRQGRNTIYF
TRBJ2-5,TRBV7-7,TRBD1,.,TGTGCCAGCAGCGCTTGGACAGGCCGGCCGGGAGAGACCCAGTACTTC,CASSAWTGRPGETQYF
TRBJ2-4,TRBV2,TRBD2,.,TGTGCCAGCACGAGACTAGCGGGGAACAAAAACATTCAGTACTTC,CASTRLAGNKNIQYF
TRBJ2-3,TRBV20-1,.,.,TGCAGTGCTAGAGGAGGGGGGGCCGGAGATACGCAGTATTTT,CSARGGGAGDTQYF
TRBJ1-5,TRBV20-1,.,.,TGCAGTGCTAGGGGCGGACGGGGGTATCAGCCCCAGCATTTT,CSARGGRGYQPQHF
TRBJ1-5,TRBV19,TRBD1,.,TGTGCCAGTAGACGGGACAGAGACAATCAGCCCCAGCATTTT,CASRRDRDNQPQHF
TRBJ2-7,TRBV20-1,TRBD2,.,TGCAGTGCTACCCCTAGCGGTGCTCTCTACGAGCAGTACTTC,CSATPSGALYEQYF
TRBJ2-6,TRBV12-5,.,few,TGTGCTAGTGGTTCGACAGGGGCCAACGTCCTGACTTTC,CASGSTGANVLTF
TRBJ2-7,TRBV20-1,TRBD1,.,TGCAGTGCTGCGGGACAGGGGACCTACGAGCAGTACTTC,CSAAGQGTYEQYF
TRBJ1-4,TRBV11-3,.,.,TGTGCCAGCAGCTCAGAACAGGCAACTAATGAAAAACTGTTTTTT,CASSSEQATNEKLFF
TRBJ2-1,TRBV12-3/TRBV12-4,TRBD2,.,TGTGCCAGCAGTACGGGGGGGGGACCCTATAGTAGTGAGCAGTTCTTC,CASSTGGGPYSSEQFF
TRBJ1-6,TRBV19,.,.,TGTGCCAGTAGTGTGGCCCGTGGGTCACCCCTCCACTTT,CASSVARGSPLHF